This T cell receptor (beta chain) was documented in a study of blood T cells in healthy people across ages. CDR1 and CDR2 (germline): SQVTM, ANQGSEA. Trimming pared 8 bases from V and 1 base from J, leaving 11 bases between. CDR3 size: 12 residues. A second roughly 6 to 11 cycle PCR used barcoded and J-beta primers. TCRdb re-analysed the 5' RACE reads in MiXCR, keeping a single row per CDR3 protein. The data show fewer than 900,000 distinct CDR3 sequences, with approximately 50% seen just once and roughly 30% held by the top ten. Whole-study findings and limits: It was not possible, with unsorted PBMCs, to conclusively compare naive and antigen-experienced cells.

This clonotype was counted only a few times. Its cognate antigen is unknown. The sequencing sample was made of blood. This rearrangement joins TRBV29-1 to TRBJ1-1; D is unclear. The clonotype comes from a woman aged 55-69 years in good health. CDR3 DNA: TGCAGCTACAGAACACGGAACACTGAAGCTTTCTTT. Residues: CSYRTRNTEAFF. Based on the CDR3 plus reference TRBV29-1 and TRBJ1-1, the full variable domain is SAVISQKPSRDICQRGTSLTIQCQVDSQVTMMFWYRQQPGQSLTLIATANQGSEATYESGFVIDKFPISRPNLTFSTLTVSNMSPEDSSIYLCSYRTRNTEAFFGQGTRLTVV.